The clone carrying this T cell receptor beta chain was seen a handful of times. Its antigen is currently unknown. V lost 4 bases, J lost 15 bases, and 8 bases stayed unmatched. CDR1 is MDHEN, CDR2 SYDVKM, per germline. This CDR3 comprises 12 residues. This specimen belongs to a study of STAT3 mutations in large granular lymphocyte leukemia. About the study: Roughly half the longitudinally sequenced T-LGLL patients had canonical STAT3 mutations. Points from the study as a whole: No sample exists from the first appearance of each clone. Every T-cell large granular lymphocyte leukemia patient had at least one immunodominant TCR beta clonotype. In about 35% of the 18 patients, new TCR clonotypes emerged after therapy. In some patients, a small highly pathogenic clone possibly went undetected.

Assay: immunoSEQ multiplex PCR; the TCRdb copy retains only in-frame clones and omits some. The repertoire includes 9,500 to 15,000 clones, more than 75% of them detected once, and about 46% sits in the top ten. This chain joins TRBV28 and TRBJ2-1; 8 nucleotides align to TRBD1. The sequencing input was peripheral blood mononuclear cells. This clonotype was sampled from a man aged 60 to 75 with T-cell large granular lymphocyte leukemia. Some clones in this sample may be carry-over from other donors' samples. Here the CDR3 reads CASSSTDRGRFF. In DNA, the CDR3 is TGTGCCAGCAGTTCAACAGACAGGGGAAGGTTCTTC.